The clone carrying this TCR beta chain was detected many times. The antigen remains unidentified. Synthesis of TCR cDNA relied on 5'RACE template switching, which attached a universal primer site and UMIs. Via MiXCR, TCRdb re-called the 5' RACE reads, giving one row per CDR3 protein. The table shows around 360,000 distinct CDR3 sequences, with around a tenth occurring only once. CDR1 is SGHAT and CDR2 is FQNNGV in the germline V gene. The V segment lost 8 bases and the J segment 4 bases; nucleotides outside the gene matches: 2. The CDR3 totals 13 residues. This specimen comes from a study of T cells after yellow fever vaccination. Whole-study context: Any fraction with a low cell number was prepared using SMART-Seq v4 Ultra Low Input.

Study-level points and caveats: The presence of abundant clonotypes contaminating from the bulk population was possible in FACS-sorted repertoires.

This specimen consisted of PBMCs, obtained on the day of the first yellow fever vaccination. This TCR was recovered from a man aged 18 to 35 who received the YFV17D yellow fever vaccine. The J gene is TRBJ2-1, the V gene TRBV11-2, with TRBD1 identical over 10 bases. The CDR3 DNA follows: TGTGCCAGCCGACAGGGGGCTTACAATGAGCAGTTCTTC. Residues: CASRQGAYNEQFF.